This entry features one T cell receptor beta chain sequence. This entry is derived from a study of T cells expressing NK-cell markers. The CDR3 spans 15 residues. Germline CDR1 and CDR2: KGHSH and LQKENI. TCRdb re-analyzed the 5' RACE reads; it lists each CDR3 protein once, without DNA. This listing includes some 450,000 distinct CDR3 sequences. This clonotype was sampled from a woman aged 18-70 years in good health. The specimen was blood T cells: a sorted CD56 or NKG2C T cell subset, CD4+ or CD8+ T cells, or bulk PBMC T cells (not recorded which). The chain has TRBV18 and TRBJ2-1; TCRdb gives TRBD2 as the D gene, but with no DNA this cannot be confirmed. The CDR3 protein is CASSPGTSGSDEQFF.